The 21 T cell receptor beta chains listed next were all sequenced from one sample in a study of beta chain features in type 1 diabetes (dated by TCRdb to the late 2010s). The receptor library was made with the immunoSEQ multiplex PCR assay. All of the isolated RNA was reverse transcribed with the High Capacity cDNA Reverse Transcription Kit, so expressed TCRB transcripts were sequenced. TCRdb took over this immuneACCESS table, retaining in-frame rearrangements with V and J assigned. Such tables are incomplete; in checked studies, under half of the missing clones stem from an unresolved V gene, and the remainder is unexplained. The sample profile shows fewer than 150,000 clones; 6.9% of them were found once. Of the sample, about 1.5% falls within the top ten clones. Sequencing was performed on central memory CD4+ T cells from blood. These TCRs come from a woman in her twenties or thirties in good health.

About this clone itself: One junction end disagrees with the germline gene, perhaps due to a read error. V is TRBV7-7 and J is TRBJ2-3; a weak D match, TRBD2 (5 bases). The CDR3 runs to 15 residues. Germline CDR1 SSHAT, CDR2 FNYEAQ (reference sequence). The CDR3 loop is CASSLAAGQSNTQYF. The CDR3 region has the DNA TGTGCTAGCAGCTTAGCCGCGGGCCAGTCCAATACGCAGTATTTT.

A few counts support this clone. The rearrangement links TRBV7-9 to TRBJ2-3, with 7 bases identical to TRBD2. The CDR3 sequence is 15 residues long. Germline V gene lookup returns CDR1 SEHNR and CDR2 FQNEAQ (reference sequence). Germline trimming cut 2 bases from V and 1 base from J; bases unmatched to any gene: 3. CDR3 residues: CASSLRRERTDTQYF. In nucleotides, the CDR3 is TGTGCCAGCAGCTTAAGGCGGGAGCGCACAGATACGCAGTATTTT.

The J gene is TRBJ1-5, the V gene TRBV16; D is perhaps TRBD1 (5 bases). Trimming left V 4 bases short and J 1 base short, with 14 bases between. The CDR3 has 16 residues. Per the germline V gene, CDR1 is KGHSY and CDR2 is FQNENV. CDR3 nucleotides: TGTGCCAGCAGCCGCCAGCCGGGACTAAGCAATCAGCCCCAGCATTTT. It yields the protein CASSRQPGLSNQPQHF. The whole variable domain, remainder taken from reference TRBV16 and TRBJ1-5, is GEEVAQTPKHLVRGEGQKAKLYCAPIKGHSYVFWYQQVLKNEFKFLISFQNENVFDETGMPKERFSAKCLPNSPCSLEIQATKLEDSAVYFCASSRQPGLSNQPQHFGDGTRLSIL.

The table lists this clone with a few counts. The V call is TRBV4-1, the J call TRBJ2-7, with 7 bases aligning to TRBD2. The CDR3 totals 15 residues. The germline V gene encodes CDR1 MGHRA and CDR2 YSYEKL. V lost 0 bases, J lost 3 bases, and 5 bases stayed unmatched. This CDR3 reads CASSQDPAGLYEQYF. CDR3 DNA sequence: TGCGCCAGCAGCCAAGATCCAGCGGGACTCTACGAGCAGTACTTC.

This clone was seen just once. The chain employs TRBV29-1 and TRBJ1-2; 8 positions match TRBD1. The CDR3 is 12 amino acids. Trimming took 7 bases from V and 7 from J; bases not matched to a gene: 8. Germline-derived CDR1 and CDR2 are SQVTM and ANQGSEA. The CDR3 reads CSAQGTGGGYTF. CDR3 nucleotides: TGCAGCGCACAAGGTACAGGGGGTGGCTACACCTTC.

This clone was counted between two and nine times. The chain uses TRBV5-1 and TRBJ1-4; possible D gene TRBD1, 6 bases. The CDR3 runs to 14 residues. The germline CDR1 and CDR2 sequences are SGHRS and YFSETQ. Trimming stripped 2 bases from V and 5 bases from J, with 10 bases between. The DNA of the CDR3 is TGCGCCAGCAGCTTCGGACAGACGAATGAAAAACTGTTTTTT. Translated, it gives CASSFGQTNEKLFF.

V is TRBV9 and J is TRBJ2-3; D call uncertain. V was cut by 0 bases and J by 2 bases, with 10 bases left in between. The CDR3 has 15 amino acids. Germline V gives CDR1 SGDLS, CDR2 YYNGEE. The CDR3 protein is CASSVDQRYTDTQYF. Here the CDR3 DNA reads TGTGCCAGCAGCGTAGATCAGCGTTACACAGATACGCAGTATTTT.

A word on this clone: One junction end does not reproduce the germline sequence, and a read error may be involved. V gene TRBV2 combines with J gene TRBJ1-2; D is unresolved. CDR3 size: 11 residues. Germline CDR1 is SNHLY and CDR2 is FYNNEI. The CDR3 region has the DNA TGTGCCAGCAGTGAAGGGCGAACAGCCTTCTTC. Amino acids: CASSEGRTAFF.

This clone was seen more than once but under ten times. J is TRBJ2-3 and V is TRBV11-3; TRBD2 agrees at 14 bases. V was clipped by 5 bases and J by 0 bases; unmatched bases: 4. This CDR3 region has 17 residues. Germline V gives CDR1 SGHNT, CDR2 YENEEA. CDR3 sequence reads: CASSEGTSGRSTDTQYF. CDR3 in DNA: TGTGCCAGCAGCGAAGGGACTAGCGGGAGAAGCACAGATACGCAGTATTTT.

This chain uses TRBV7-2 with TRBJ2-5; 7 bases are a match to TRBD1. V gave up 2 bases and J gave up 2 bases; unmatched junction bases: 2. The CDR3 has 14 amino acids. From germline, CDR1 is SGHTA and CDR2 FQGNSA. CDR3 sequence: CASSLMGQQETQYF. In DNA form, the CDR3 reads TGTGCCAGCAGCTTAATGGGACAGCAAGAGACCCAGTACTTC.

This chain uses TRBV5-1 with TRBJ2-7; D perhaps matches TRBD2 (6 bases). The CDR3 spans 15 residues. Trimming took off 3 bases at V and 0 bases at J, with 13 bases between the two ends. The germline V gene has CDR1 SGHRS and CDR2 YFSETQ. This chain's CDR3 is CASSSGLTSSYEQYF. The CDR3 DNA is TGCGCCAGCAGCTCCGGACTAACAAGCTCCTACGAGCAGTACTTC.

J is TRBJ2-7 and V is TRBV2, with D maybe TRBD2 (5 bases). The V and J ends lost 7 bases and 2 bases respectively, with 12 bases between them. Germline V gene data show CDR1 as SNHLY and CDR2 as FYNNEI. The CDR3 is 13 residues long. The CDR3 nucleotides are TGTGCCAGCACGCCACCCGGGACCTACGAGCAGTACTTC. Protein sequence: CASTPPGTYEQYF.

The table lists this clone with a few counts. V is TRBV2 and J is TRBJ2-7, with D tentatively TRBD1 (5 bases). The CDR3 has 14 residues. Trimming pared 7 bases from V and 4 bases from J, leaving 17 bases between. Germline loops: CDR1 SNHLY, CDR2 FYNNEI. DNA for the CDR3: TGTGCCAGCACCCCGTCGACAGCCCGTTACGAGCAGTACTTC. It yields the protein CASTPSTARYEQYF.

There are a few counts of this clone. This sequence joins TRBV7-9 and TRBJ2-1; the match to TRBD2 covers 12 bases. CDR1 and CDR2 from the germline V gene are SEHNR and FQNEAQ (reference sequence). The CDR3 has 15 residues. The ends lost 5 bases at V and 3 bases at J; junction bases unmatched: 2. The CDR3, as DNA: TGTGCCAGCAGCCTACTAGCGGGAGGCTACAATGAGCAGTTCTTC. This sequence encodes CASSLLAGGYNEQFF.

The gene calls are TRBV7-2 and TRBJ2-5, with D possibly TRBD2 on 6 matching bases. CDR3 length equals 14 residues. Between the trimmed V and J ends, which lost 5 bases and 1 base, there was a span of 11 bases. The V gene's germline CDR1 is SGHTA and CDR2 FQGNSA. The CDR3 here is CASSLGLRQETQYF. DNA of the CDR3: TGTGCCAGCAGCCTGGGACTCCGCCAAGAGACCCAGTACTTC.

This clone was observed at least ten times. J is TRBJ2-7 and V is TRBV27; 7 bases are a match to TRBD1. Germline CDR1 is MNHEY and CDR2 is SMNVEV (reference sequence). The CDR3 length is 15 residues. With 5 bases clipped from V and 0 bases from J, the junction kept 7 bases outside the gene matches. This chain's CDR3 is CASSPDRANSYEQYF. Here the CDR3 DNA reads TGTGCCAGCAGTCCCGACAGGGCTAACTCCTACGAGCAGTACTTC.

This clone occurred a few times. The chain combines TRBV2 with TRBJ1-5; no firm D call. Per germline, CDR1 SNHLY and CDR2 FYNNEI. V was clipped by 10 bases and J by 2 bases, with 18 bases between them. The CDR3 extends over 15 amino acids. Written as DNA, the CDR3 is TGTGCCACTCGACTCGAGGGTACGCGCAATCAGCCCCAGCATTTT. Translating gives CATRLEGTRNQPQHF.

In its sample, this clone was seen a few times. V usage is TRBV7-2 and J usage is TRBJ1-5; D not resolved. Between the trimmed V and J ends, which lost 2 bases and 8 bases, there was a span of 7 bases. This CDR3 region has 12 residues. Germline CDR1 is SGHTA and CDR2 is FQGNSA. CDR3 in amino acids: CASSLSLEPQHF. As DNA, the CDR3 is TGTGCCAGCAGCTTAAGCTTGGAGCCCCAGCATTTT.

This clone turned up a few times. The chain has TRBV29-1 and TRBJ2-1, with TRBD2 identical over 9 bases. The CDR3 is 14 residues long. Germline CDR1 SQVTM, CDR2 ANQGSEA. Losses at the gene ends were 7 bases for V and 6 bases for J; bases not matched to a gene: 10. CDR3 protein: CSARRLADLNEQFF. CDR3 in DNA: TGCAGCGCAAGACGACTAGCGGATCTCAATGAGCAGTTCTTC.

This clone was seen a handful of times. The gene calls are TRBV7-9 and TRBJ2-5, with 7 bases lining up with TRBD2. V gave up 3 bases and J gave up 5 bases; unmatched junction bases: 15. There are 17 residues in the CDR3. Germline CDR1 and CDR2: SEHNR and FQNEAQ (reference sequence). CDR3 coding DNA: TGTGCCAGCAGCTTGGGGCGGGGGAGCGCTGGCAGGGAGACCCAGTACTTC. It yields the protein CASSLGRGSAGRETQYF.

V is TRBV5-6 and J is TRBJ2-5; 10 nucleotides line up with TRBD2. Germline-derived CDR1 and CDR2 are SGHDT and YYEEEE. Unmatched junction bases numbered 8, after V lost 1 base and J lost 5 bases. The CDR3 covers 16 residues. The CDR3 spells CASSLWLAGAGETQYF. The CDR3 bases are TGTGCCAGCAGCTTGTGGCTAGCGGGAGCCGGGGAGACCCAGTACTTC.